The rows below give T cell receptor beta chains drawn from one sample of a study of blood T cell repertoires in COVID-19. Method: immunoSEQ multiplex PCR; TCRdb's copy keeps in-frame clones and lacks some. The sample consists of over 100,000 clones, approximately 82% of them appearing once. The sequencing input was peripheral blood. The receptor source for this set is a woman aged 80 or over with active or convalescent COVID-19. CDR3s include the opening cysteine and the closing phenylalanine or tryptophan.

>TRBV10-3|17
CAISEGTSVNAKNIQYF
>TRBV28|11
CASTGYNEQFF
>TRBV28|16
CASSFGRELGTDTQYF
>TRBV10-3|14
CAIMTSGITDTQYF
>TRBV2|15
CASSGTGGEGYGYTF
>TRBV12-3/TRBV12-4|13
CASSYKANYGYTF
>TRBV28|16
CASSSTGGGFGTEAFF
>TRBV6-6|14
CASLDQGVRFEQYF
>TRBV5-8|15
CASSLMGTASYEQYF
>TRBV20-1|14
CSASLPRRYNEQFF
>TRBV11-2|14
CASSTGTGSYEQYF
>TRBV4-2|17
CASSQEQGAGLGYEQYF
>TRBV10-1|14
CASSRGTANSPLHF
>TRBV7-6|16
CASSLLGSGSSYEQYF
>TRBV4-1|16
CASSQAGRINNQPQHF
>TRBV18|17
CASSPLEVGSSGNTIYF
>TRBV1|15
CTSSQSGIDTGELFF
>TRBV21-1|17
CASSSPHERGNTDTQYF
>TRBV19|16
CASSIGLAGYTGELFF
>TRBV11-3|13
CASSRGGAYEQYF
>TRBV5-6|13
CASSAQAFYEQYF
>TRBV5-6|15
CASSSRLGNPYEQYF
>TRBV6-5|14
CASSPTSGRGEQYF
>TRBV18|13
CASSPPSSYEQYF
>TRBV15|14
CATSRGTDSAEAFF
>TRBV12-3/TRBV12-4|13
CASKLQANYGYTF
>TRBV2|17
CASSEGWGQGTMSEAFF
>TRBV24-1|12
CATSDRQGEQFF
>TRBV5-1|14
CASRAGTGAYEQYF
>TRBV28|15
CASRGNRGPREKLFF
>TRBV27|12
CASSSDMVGYTF
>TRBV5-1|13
CASSSEQGWGAFF
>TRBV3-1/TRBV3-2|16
CASSQAPITGNYGYTF
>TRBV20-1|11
CSATQGNEQFF
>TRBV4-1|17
CASSQEGASGGADTQYF
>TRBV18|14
CASSPPRWRDTQYF
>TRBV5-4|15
CASSNPSGERDTQYF
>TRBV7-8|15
CASSLGTSGYNEQFF
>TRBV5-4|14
CASKQGGDTDTQYF
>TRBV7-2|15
CASSLVGGGRTEAFF
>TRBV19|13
CASRKARDTEAFF
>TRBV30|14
CAWSPKGATYEQYF
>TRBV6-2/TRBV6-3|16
CASSYLQNHGARGYTF
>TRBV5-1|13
CASRPIKSYEQYF
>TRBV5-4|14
CASSLVTGNNGYTF
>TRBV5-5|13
CASSLSPDSPLHF
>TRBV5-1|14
CASTPGQGAAGYTF
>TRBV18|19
CASSQHPGLAAPYSNEQFF
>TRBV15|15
CATSRYGQERDTQYF
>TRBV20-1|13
CSASRTENQPQHF
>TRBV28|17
CASTSGRLAGGPGTQYF
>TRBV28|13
CASSLGGVDEQYF
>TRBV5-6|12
CASSARDYGYTF
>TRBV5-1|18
CASSQPGQGYAYSYEQYF
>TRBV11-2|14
CASSSLGQGPEAFF
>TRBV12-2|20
CASRLTFTGTPLREPETQYF